The 26 T cell receptor beta chains presented below share a single source sample, sequenced in a study of blood T cell repertoires in COVID-19. Sequencing was performed with immunoSEQ multiplex PCR; in TCRdb, only in-frame clones are kept and a portion is missing. Counted here are some 120,000 clones, about 92% occurring once; the ten biggest clones make up around 3.7%. Material: peripheral blood. These receptors were collected from a man aged 50 to 60 with active COVID-19.

This clone was observed once. The rearrangement links TRBV5-1 to TRBJ2-1; TRBD2 might be the D (8 bases). CDR1 is SGHRS and CDR2 is YFSETQ in the germline V gene. The CDR3 is 18 residues long. V lost 1 base and J 7 bases, leaving 24 bases between the germline ends. The CDR3 DNA reads as TGCGCCAGCAGCTTGAGACAGGGAAACCGGGAGGGTCGGAATGAGCAGTTCTTC. Protein: CASSLRQGNREGRNEQFF.

This clone appeared a single time. The V gene is TRBV4-1, the J gene TRBJ2-5, with D possibly being TRBD1 (6 bases). The V gene lost 5 bases and the J gene lost 1 base, with 14 bases spanning the gap. CDR3 length: 15 amino acids. Germline-derived CDR1 and CDR2 are MGHRA and YSYEKL. This chain's CDR3 is CASSFRQAPQETQYF. Here the CDR3 DNA reads TGCGCCAGCAGCTTTCGACAGGCGCCCCAAGAGACCCAGTACTTC.

This chain links TRBV5-6 with TRBJ1-1, with 9 bases lining up with TRBD1. The CDR3 runs 16 residues. V shed 7 bases and J 0 bases; nucleotides not matched to a gene: 10. The germline CDR1 and CDR2 sequences are SGHDT and YYEEEE. CDR3 in DNA: TGTGCCAGCCCTAGGACAGGGGCTGGAATGAACACTGAAGCTTTCTTT. The encoded protein is CASPRTGAGMNTEAFF.

In its sample, this clone was seen once. The chain carries TRBV7-2 and TRBJ1-1; D unresolved. Trimming stripped 5 bases from V and 5 bases from J, with 9 bases between. CDR3 length: 12 residues. Germline V gene lookup returns CDR1 SGHTA and CDR2 FQGNSA. CDR3: CASSQTRTEAFF. The CDR3 bases are TGTGCCAGCAGCCAGACAAGGACTGAAGCTTTCTTT.

The rearrangement links TRBV2 to TRBJ2-2, with TRBD1 matching 7 bases. This CDR3 has 16 amino acids. With 7 bases clipped from V and 0 bases from J, the junction kept 8 bases outside the gene matches. Germline CDR1 is SNHLY and CDR2 is FYNNEI. Written as DNA, the CDR3 is TGTGCCAGCAATAAGGGACAGCCTGCGAACACCGGGGAGCTGTTTTTT. Its protein is CASNKGQPANTGELFF.

The V and J genes are TRBV12-3 or TRBV12-4 and TRBJ2-7, with TRBD1 matching over 7 bases. The length of the CDR3 is 13 residues. J was trimmed by 2 bases and V by 6 bases; bases with no gene match: 4. The CDR3 nucleotides are TGTGCCAGCAGCCCGGACAGGACCTACGAGCAGTACTTC. Protein: CASSPDRTYEQYF.

V gene TRBV11-2 combines with J gene TRBJ2-3, with 10 bases lining up with TRBD2. The germline gives CDR1 SGHAT, CDR2 FQNNGV. With 5 bases clipped from V and 4 bases from J, the junction kept 9 bases outside the gene matches. The CDR3 covers 16 residues. CDR3 amino acids: CASSPQAGGQSDTQYF. The CDR3 nucleotides read TGTGCCAGCAGCCCACAAGCGGGAGGGCAGTCAGATACGCAGTATTTT.

The chain has TRBV2 and TRBJ2-6, with a weak D call TRBD1 (5 bases). Germline V gene sequence: CDR1 SNHLY, CDR2 FYNNEI. The CDR3 totals 14 residues. V lost 5 bases to trimming and J lost 4 bases, with 9 bases between them. The CDR3 is CASSPGLGANVLTF. CDR3 bases: TGTGCCAGCAGTCCAGGGCTCGGGGCCAACGTCCTGACTTTC.

The chain couples TRBV5-1 to TRBJ2-1; 9 nucleotides align to TRBD1. This CDR3 has 16 residues. Germline trimming cut 0 bases from V and 8 bases from J; bases unmatched to any gene: 9. The germline CDR1 and CDR2 sequences are SGHRS and YFSETQ. CDR3 nucleotide sequence: TGCGCCAGCAGCTTGGACGGGACAGGGCCTTTCGATGAGCAGTTCTTC. Translation gives CASSLDGTGPFDEQFF.

The chain employs TRBV24-1 and TRBJ1-2; weak D call: TRBD1 (5 bases). The V gene's germline CDR1 is KGHDR and CDR2 SFDVKD. CDR3 length: 13 amino acids. The V end was cut by 6 bases, the J end by 5 bases, with 12 bases between. The CDR3 nucleotides are TGTGCCACCAGTCGGGGGAGTCTATATGGCTACACCTTC. It specifies CATSRGSLYGYTF.

The chain links TRBV3-1 (or the pseudogene TRBV3-2) to TRBJ1-2; perhaps TRBD1 as D (6 bases). The germline V gene encodes CDR1 LGHDT and CDR2 YNNKEL (reference sequence). V was pared by 1 base and J by 7 bases, with 13 bases between. CDR3 length equals 14 residues. Here the CDR3 DNA reads TGTGCCAGCAGCCAAGCTATAGGCAGGGGTGGCTACACCTTC. Translated, it gives CASSQAIGRGGYTF.

J is TRBJ2-3 and V is TRBV5-1, with D maybe TRBD1 (5 bases). CDR1 is SGHRS and CDR2 is YFSETQ in the germline V gene. The CDR3 totals 17 residues. Trimming left V 4 bases short and J 3 bases short, with 21 bases between. This CDR3 reads CASSLRGAKLLTDTQYF. The CDR3 DNA reads as TGCGCCAGCAGCCTGCGTGGGGCGAAGTTATTGACAGATACGCAGTATTTT.

V usage is TRBV5-1 and J usage is TRBJ2-7; D gene ambiguous. The V end was cut by 4 bases, the J end by 7 bases, with 9 bases between. The CDR3 sequence is 11 residues long. Germline V gene data show CDR1 as SGHRS and CDR2 as YFSETQ. The CDR3 DNA sequence: TGCGCCAGCAGCGTTGCCGGTGAGCAGTACTTC. Translation: CASSVAGEQYF.

This chain links TRBV28 with TRBJ1-1; a possible D gene is TRBD1 (5 bases). Trimming pared 2 bases from V and 7 bases from J, leaving 8 bases between. Germline assignment: CDR1 MDHEN and CDR2 SYDVKM. The CDR3 consists of 12 residues. The CDR3 coding sequence is TGTGCCAGCAGTTTAGGGGCCGGTGAAGCTTTCTTT. Translated, it gives CASSLGAGEAFF.

The rearrangement joins TRBV25-1 to TRBJ1-2; D gene uncertain. The CDR3 has 15 residues. Trimming pared 2 bases from V and 7 bases from J, leaving 17 bases between. Germline CDR1 is MGHDK and CDR2 is SYGVNS. DNA of the CDR3: TGTGCCAGCAGTGAAGGGCCTGCGCGTCGGTCTGGCTACACCTTC. Translating it yields CASSEGPARRSGYTF.

This chain connects TRBV5-1 to TRBJ1-1; D is uncertain. The germline gives CDR1 SGHRS, CDR2 YFSETQ. V lost 4 bases, J lost 11 bases, and 15 bases lay in between. The CDR3 totals 12 residues. The CDR3 reads CASSKAGVGAFF. CDR3 bases: TGCGCCAGCAGCAAGGCCGGGGTCGGTGCTTTCTTT.

V and J are TRBV4-2 and TRBJ2-5; 9 bases are shared with TRBD2. This CDR3 is 17 amino acids long. Germline values: CDR1 LGHNA, CDR2 YNFKEQ. V shed 0 bases, J shed 2 bases, and the junction held 7 bases outside the gene matches. CDR3 nucleotide sequence: TGTGCCAGCAGCCAAGATCGCGCTAGCGGGACTCAAGAGACCCAGTACTTC. Protein product: CASSQDRASGTQETQYF.

This clone was counted only a few times. The genes are TRBV12-5 and TRBJ2-3, with 10 bases aligning to TRBD2. This CDR3 has 19 residues. Germline values: CDR1 LGHNT, CDR2 FRNRAP. V dropped 0 bases and J dropped 0; count of bases not matched to a gene: 9. CDR3 DNA sequence: TGTGCTAGTGGTTTGGTACTGGCTAGCGGGAGTCTTAGCACAGATACGCAGTATTTT. It yields the protein CASGLVLASGSLSTDTQYF.

CDR3 amino acids: CASSSGLAGTNEQFF. CDR3 in DNA: TGTGCCAGCAGCTCGGGACTAGCGGGAACCAATGAGCAGTTCTTC. The genes are TRBV14 and TRBJ2-1; 13 bases agree with TRBD2. The CDR3 contains 15 residues. The germline CDR1 and CDR2 sequences are SGHDN and FVKESK. The V gene end was trimmed by 5 bases and the J gene end by 6 bases; junction bases not matched to a gene: 4.

CDR3 in amino acids: CASSLGTRQIVNEQFF. CDR3 nucleotide sequence: TGTGCCAGCAGCTTGGGGACTCGACAGATCGTCAATGAGCAGTTCTTC. The rearrangement links TRBV7-9 to TRBJ2-1; D is perhaps TRBD2 (6 bases). V lost 3 bases to trimming and J lost 6 bases, with 18 bases between them. Germline CDR1 is SEHNR and CDR2 is FQNEAQ (reference sequence). This CDR3 comprises 16 residues.

The chain links TRBV1 to TRBJ2-7; TRBD1, as called in the table, went unchecked against the DNA. TRBV1 is described as a pseudogene. This CDR3 has 11 residues. The CDR3, as DNA: TGCACCAGCAGCGGGCCTAACGAGCAGTACGTC. It is translated as CTSSGPNEQYV.

The V call is TRBV9, the J call TRBJ2-1; maybe TRBD1 (6 bases). This CDR3 has 16 amino acids. Trimming shortened V by 0 bases and J by 9 bases, and 19 bases separated the two germline ends. CDR1 is SGDLS and CDR2 is YYNGEE in the germline V gene. The CDR3 nucleotides are TGTGCCAGCAGCGTAGCTACTTTGGCAGGGGTCGCTGAGCAGTTCTTC. It translates to CASSVATLAGVAEQFF.

The chain joins TRBV6-6 to TRBJ2-2; 10 bases map to TRBD1. Germline values: CDR1 MNHNY, CDR2 SVGAGI (reference sequence). Unmatched junction bases numbered 10, after V lost 5 bases and J lost 4 bases. The CDR3 length is 17 residues. In DNA, the CDR3 is TGTGCCAGCAGTCCCCGGGACAGGGGTCCCACCACCGGGGAGCTGTTTTTT. The encoded protein is CASSPRDRGPTTGELFF.

V gene TRBV21-1 combines with J gene TRBJ2-7; the DNA was not compared with TRBD2, the D call given in the table. TRBV21-1 is tagged as a pseudogene. This CDR3 is 14 amino acids long. The CDR3, as DNA: TGTGCCAGCACCCGGGGGAGCAGATCCTACGAGCAGTACGTC. Translating it yields CASTRGSRSYEQYV.

This chain links TRBV7-9 with TRBJ1-3; D unresolved. The V end lost 5 bases, the J end lost 4 bases, and 9 bases lay between the germline ends. Looked up from germline, CDR1 is SEHNR and CDR2 is FQNEAQ (reference sequence). The CDR3 sequence is 13 residues long. The CDR3: CASSAGGGNTIYF. The CDR3 DNA is TGTGCCAGCAGCGCCGGCGGGGGAAACACCATATATTTT.

This clone has a single count. The rearrangement joins TRBV15 to TRBJ1-4; unclear D gene. The length of the CDR3 is 15 residues. Germline values: CDR1 LNHNV, CDR2 YYDKDF (reference sequence). The V and J ends lost 6 bases and 4 bases respectively, with 15 bases between them. CDR3 sequence (DNA): TGTGCCACCAGGCAGAAGGGAGCTATTAATGAAAAACTGTTTTTT. It is translated as CATRQKGAINEKLFF.